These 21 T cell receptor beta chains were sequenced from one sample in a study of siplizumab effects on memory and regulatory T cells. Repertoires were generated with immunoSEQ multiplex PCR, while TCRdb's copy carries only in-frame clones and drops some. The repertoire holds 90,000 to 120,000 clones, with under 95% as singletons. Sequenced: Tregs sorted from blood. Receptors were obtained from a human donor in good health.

Here the CDR3 DNA reads TGTGCCAGCAGCCCTGTCGGGGCCCGGCGCAAACTGTTTTTT. This translates into CASSPVGARRKLFF. The J gene is TRBJ1-4, the V gene TRBV6-5; D may be TRBD1 (5 bases). Germline V gene lookup returns CDR1 MNHEY and CDR2 SVGAGI. The germline V and J ends were trimmed by 6 bases and 11 bases, with 19 bases remaining between them. This CDR3 is built from 14 residues.

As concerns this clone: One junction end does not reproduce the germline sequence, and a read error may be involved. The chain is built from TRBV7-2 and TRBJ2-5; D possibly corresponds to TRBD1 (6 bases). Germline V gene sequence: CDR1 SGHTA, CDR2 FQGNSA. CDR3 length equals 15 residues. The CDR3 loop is CASTLGQNVGETQYF. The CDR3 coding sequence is TGTGCCAGCACCTTAGGACAGAATGTTGGAGAGACCCAGTACTTC.

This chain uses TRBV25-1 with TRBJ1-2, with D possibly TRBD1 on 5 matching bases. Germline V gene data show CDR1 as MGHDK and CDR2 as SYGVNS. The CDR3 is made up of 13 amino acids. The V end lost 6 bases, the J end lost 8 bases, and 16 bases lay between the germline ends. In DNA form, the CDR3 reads TGTGCCAGCAGCCCCCAGGCAGGGAGAGGCTACACCTTC. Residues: CASSPQAGRGYTF.

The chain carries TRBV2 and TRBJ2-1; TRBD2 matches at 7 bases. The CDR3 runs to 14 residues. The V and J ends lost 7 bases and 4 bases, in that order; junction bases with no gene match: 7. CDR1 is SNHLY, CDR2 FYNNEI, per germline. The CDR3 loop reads CASIRTRDYNEQFF. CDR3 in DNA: TGTGCCAGCATCCGGACTAGGGATTACAATGAGCAGTTCTTC.

The CDR3 loop is CASSVGGMSYGYTF. The CDR3 nucleotides are TGTGCCAGCAGTGTTGGCGGGATGAGCTATGGCTACACCTTC. The chain combines TRBV2 with TRBJ1-2; D is unresolved. Germline values: CDR1 SNHLY, CDR2 FYNNEI. Trimming removed 4 bases from V and 4 bases from J, with 13 bases in between. There are 14 residues in the CDR3.

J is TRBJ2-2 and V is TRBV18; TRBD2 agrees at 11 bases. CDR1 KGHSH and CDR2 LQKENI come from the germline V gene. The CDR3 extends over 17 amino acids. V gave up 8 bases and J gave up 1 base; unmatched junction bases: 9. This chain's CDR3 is CASQSGTSGWNTGELFF. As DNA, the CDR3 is TGTGCCAGCCAGTCCGGGACTAGCGGATGGAACACCGGGGAGCTGTTTTTT.

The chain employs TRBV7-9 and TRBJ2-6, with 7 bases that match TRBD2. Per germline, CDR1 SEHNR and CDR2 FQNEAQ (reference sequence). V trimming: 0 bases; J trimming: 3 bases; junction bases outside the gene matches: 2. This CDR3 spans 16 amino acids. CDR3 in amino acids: CASSLAGGGGANVLTF. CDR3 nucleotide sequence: TGTGCCAGCAGCTTAGCTGGCGGGGGTGGGGCCAACGTCCTGACTTTC. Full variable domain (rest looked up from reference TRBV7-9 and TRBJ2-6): DTGVSQNPRHKITKRGQNVTFRCDPISEHNRLYWYRQTLGQGPEFLTYFQNEAQLEKSRLLSDRFSAERPKGSFSTLEIQRTEQGDSAMYLCASSLAGGGGANVLTFGAGSRLTVL.

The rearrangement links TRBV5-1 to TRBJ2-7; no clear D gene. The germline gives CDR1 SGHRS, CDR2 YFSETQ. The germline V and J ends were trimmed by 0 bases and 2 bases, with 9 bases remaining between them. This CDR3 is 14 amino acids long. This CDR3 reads CASSLGDLPYEQYF. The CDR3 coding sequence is TGCGCCAGCAGCTTGGGAGACTTACCCTACGAGCAGTACTTC.

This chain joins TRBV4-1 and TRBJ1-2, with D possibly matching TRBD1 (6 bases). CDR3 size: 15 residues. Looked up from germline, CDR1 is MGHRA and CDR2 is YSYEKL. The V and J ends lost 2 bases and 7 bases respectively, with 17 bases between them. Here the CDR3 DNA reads TGCGCCAGCAGCCAAAGGCAAGGGGGGGCCTCTGGCTACACCTTC. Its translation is CASSQRQGGASGYTF.

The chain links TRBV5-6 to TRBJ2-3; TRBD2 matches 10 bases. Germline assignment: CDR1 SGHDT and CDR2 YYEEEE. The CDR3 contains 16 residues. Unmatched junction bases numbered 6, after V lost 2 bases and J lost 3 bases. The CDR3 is CASSFLAGAGTDTQYF. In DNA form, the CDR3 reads TGTGCCAGCAGCTTCCTAGCGGGAGCCGGGACAGATACGCAGTATTTT. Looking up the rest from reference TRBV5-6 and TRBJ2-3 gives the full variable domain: DAGVTQSPTHLIKTRGQQVTLRCSPKSGHDTVSWYQQALGQGPQFIFQYYEEEERQRGNFPDRFSGHQFPNYSSELNVNALLLGDSALYLCASSFLAGAGTDTQYFGPGTRLTVL.

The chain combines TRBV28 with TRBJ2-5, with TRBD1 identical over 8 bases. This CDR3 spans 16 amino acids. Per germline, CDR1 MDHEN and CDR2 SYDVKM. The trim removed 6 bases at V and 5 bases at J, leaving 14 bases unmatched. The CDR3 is CASSRAGQGYGETQYF. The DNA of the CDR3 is TGTGCCAGCAGCCGGGCCGGACAGGGATACGGGGAGACCCAGTACTTC.

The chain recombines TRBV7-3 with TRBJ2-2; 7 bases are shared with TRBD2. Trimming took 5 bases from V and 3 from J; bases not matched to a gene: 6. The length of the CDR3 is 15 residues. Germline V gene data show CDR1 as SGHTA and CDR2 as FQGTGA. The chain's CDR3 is CASSLNSGHTGELFF. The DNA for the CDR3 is TGTGCCAGCAGCCTTAATAGCGGGCACACCGGGGAGCTGTTTTTT. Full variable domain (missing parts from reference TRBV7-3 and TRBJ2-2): GAGVSQTPSNKVTEKGKYVELRCDPISGHTALYWYRQSLGQGPEFLIYFQGTGAADDSGLPNDRFFAVRPEGSVSTLKIQRTERGDSAVYLCASSLNSGHTGELFFGEGSRLTVL.

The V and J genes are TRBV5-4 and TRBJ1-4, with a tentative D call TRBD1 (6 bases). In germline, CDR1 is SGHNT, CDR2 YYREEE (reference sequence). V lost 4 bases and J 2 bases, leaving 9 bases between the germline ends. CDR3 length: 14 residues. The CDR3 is CASSIDRTNEKLFF. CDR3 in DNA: TGTGCCAGCAGCATCGACAGGACTAATGAAAAACTGTTTTTT.

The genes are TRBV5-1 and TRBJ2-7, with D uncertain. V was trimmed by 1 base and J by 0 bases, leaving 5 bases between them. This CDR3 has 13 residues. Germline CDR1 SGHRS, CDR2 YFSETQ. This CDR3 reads CASSLFPSYEQYF. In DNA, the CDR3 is TGCGCCAGCAGCTTGTTCCCCTCCTACGAGCAGTACTTC.

CDR3 loop: CASSIRQGIENIQYF. As DNA, the CDR3 is TGTGCCAGTAGTATACGGCAGGGAATAGAAAACATTCAGTACTTC. V gene TRBV19 combines with J gene TRBJ2-4; D possibly corresponds to TRBD1 (5 bases). This CDR3 region has 15 residues. V was cut by 2 bases and J by 5 bases, with 13 bases left in between. CDR1 is LNHDA and CDR2 is SQIVND in the germline V gene (reference sequence).

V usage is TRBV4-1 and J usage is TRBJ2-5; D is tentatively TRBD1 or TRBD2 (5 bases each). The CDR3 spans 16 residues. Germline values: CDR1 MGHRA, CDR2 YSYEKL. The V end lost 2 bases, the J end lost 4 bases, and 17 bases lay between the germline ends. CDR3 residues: CASSQTGTLRTETQYF. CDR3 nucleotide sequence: TGCGCCAGCAGCCAAACCGGGACCCTCAGGACAGAGACCCAGTACTTC.

CDR3 bases: TGTGCCAGCAGTTCACAGGGGGACGGCACTGAAGCTTTCTTT. Translating gives CASSSQGDGTEAFF. V usage is TRBV28 and J usage is TRBJ1-1; 8 positions match TRBD1. Germline lookup yields CDR1 MDHEN and CDR2 SYDVKM. V lost 4 bases, J lost 4 bases, and 5 bases stayed unmatched. The CDR3 length is 14 residues. Filled out from reference TRBV28 and TRBJ1-1, the complete variable domain reads DVKVTQSSRYLVKRTGEKVFLECVQDMDHENMFWYRQDPGLGLRLIYFSYDVKMKEKGDIPEGYSVSREKKERFSLILESASTNQTSMYLCASSSQGDGTEAFFGQGTRLTVV.

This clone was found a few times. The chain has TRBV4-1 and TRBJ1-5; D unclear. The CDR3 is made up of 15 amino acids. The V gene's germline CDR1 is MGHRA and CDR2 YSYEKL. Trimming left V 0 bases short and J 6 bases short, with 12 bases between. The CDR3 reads CASSQEWLGPQPQHF. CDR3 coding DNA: TGCGCCAGCAGCCAAGAATGGCTAGGGCCTCAGCCCCAGCATTTT.

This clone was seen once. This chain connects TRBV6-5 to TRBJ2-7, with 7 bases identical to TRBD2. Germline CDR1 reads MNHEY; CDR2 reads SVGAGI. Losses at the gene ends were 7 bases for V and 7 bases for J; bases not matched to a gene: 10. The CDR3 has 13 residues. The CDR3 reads CASKRDPLREQYF. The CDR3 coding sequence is TGTGCCAGCAAGCGGGACCCCCTGCGGGAGCAGTACTTC.

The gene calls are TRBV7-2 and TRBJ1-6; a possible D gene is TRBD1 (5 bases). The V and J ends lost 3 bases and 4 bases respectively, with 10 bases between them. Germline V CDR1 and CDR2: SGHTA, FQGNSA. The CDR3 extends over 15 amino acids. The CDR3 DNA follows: TGTGCCAGCAGCTTTCGTGGGGGTTATAATTCACCCCTCCACTTT. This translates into CASSFRGGYNSPLHF.

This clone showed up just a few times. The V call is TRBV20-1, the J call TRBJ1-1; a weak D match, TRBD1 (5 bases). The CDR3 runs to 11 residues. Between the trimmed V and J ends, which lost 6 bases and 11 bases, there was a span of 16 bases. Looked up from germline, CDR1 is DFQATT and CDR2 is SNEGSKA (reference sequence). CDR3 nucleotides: TGCAGTGCCCTGATCGGGGCTAGGGCTTTCTTT. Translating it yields CSALIGARAFF.